Given below is one T cell receptor beta chain in context. The antigen is undetermined. The data are from a study of T-cell memory formation after mild COVID-19. General study findings and limits: Mainly CM and EM harbored the contracting CD4+ clones; mainly EMRA harbored the CD8+ ones. Memory sampled before infection contained some responding clones, suggesting cross-reactive memory joined.

Germline CDR1 reads SGHRS; CDR2 reads YFSETQ. The CDR3 is made up of 15 amino acids. Trimming removed 3 bases at V and 4 bases at J, with 16 bases between. TCRdb fed the 5' RACE reads into MiXCR, producing one record per CDR3 protein. The table shows just under 150,000 distinct CDR3 sequences, with 15% to 20% occurring only once. Sequenced material: PBMCs or a T cell subset sorted from them (not recorded which). The sequence was obtained from an adult woman who had mild COVID-19 (a few samples of this study predate the infection). Cell type and time point are not known. This rearrangement joins TRBV5-1 to TRBJ2-5; D tentatively reads TRBD1 or TRBD2 (6 bases each). This CDR3 reads CASSSDGGAGETQYF. CDR3 coding DNA: TGCGCCAGCAGCTCTGACGGGGGCGCAGGAGAGACCCAGTACTTC.